This T cell receptor (beta chain) derives from a study of blood T cell repertoires in COVID-19. Whole-study context: Collection of acute and convalescent COVID-19 samples took place in the United States, Italy and Spain. Sources were T cells, B-cell-depleted T cells, or PBMCs; the material itself was cDNA or gDNA.

Per the original methods: For nucleated cells, counts were estimated from reference gene primer amplification. TCRdb's copy holds only in-frame clones and misses some; the assay was immunoSEQ multiplex PCR. V, J and clone size derive from that table, while D and trimming were established from the DNA sequence. Of tens of thousands of clones in the sample, roughly 90% were seen once. The sample holds a few counts of this clone. V lost 1 base to trimming and J lost 4 bases, with 11 bases between them. There are 14 residues in the CDR3. Germline lookup yields CDR1 MDHEN and CDR2 SYDVKM. The chain employs TRBV28 and TRBJ2-7, with D possibly TRBD2 on 6 matching bases. The sequence derives from a man in his fifties with acute or convalescent COVID-19. The sequenced sample consisted of peripheral blood. CDR3 nucleotides: TGTGCCAGCAGTTTATTCGGGAGCTATTACGAGCAGTACTTC. Translated: CASSLFGSYYEQYF.